The present TCR beta chain was sequenced within a study of CD8+ T cells in alopecia areata. For the study at large: Treated patients were given 5 to 10 mg oral tofacitinib twice daily. Overall study results and limits: Many expanded lesional clones remained in scalp and blood on tofacitinib. Unlike in mice, where it was clearer, TCR sharing across patients was less clear, possibly HLA-related.

As to this clone: Its antigen is unknown.

RNA was extracted and reverse transcribed into cDNA as the sequencing template. TCRdb's table, derived via immunoSEQ multiplex PCR, lists solely in-frame clones and lacks some. The sample has approximately 140,000 clones; around 87% are singletons. As for treatment: oral pan-JAK inhibitor, 5-10 mg twice daily. Here the sequenced sample was CD8+ T cells sorted from blood, taken at week 4, from a patient treated with tofacitinib. This clonotype was sampled from a human donor with alopecia areata.

The CDR3 reads CSKMDLTGELFF. The CDR3 DNA reads as TGCAGCAAAATGGACCTCACCGGGGAGCTGTTTTTT. The gene calls are TRBV29-1 and TRBJ2-2, with D unresolved. This CDR3 is 12 amino acids long. Trimming pared 8 bases from V and 4 bases from J, leaving 11 bases between. Germline assignment: CDR1 SQVTM and CDR2 ANQGSEA.